A selection of T cell receptor beta chains follows, all from one sample in a study of cytomegalovirus exposure and HLA in healthy donors. Sequencing used immunoSEQ multiplex PCR; TCRdb keeps in-frame clones, though not all of them. In total, the table holds about 52,000 clones. Source material: PBMCs. These receptors all come from a woman aged 60-75 years in good health and CMV-seropositive. Each CDR3 is given with its conserved first and last residue. The D gene is left open where the match is weak.

j_gene: TRBJ1-5
v_gene: TRBV7-9
d_gene: TRBD1
CDR3aa: CASSRTGAGGNQPQHF
CDR3nt: TGTGCCAGCAGCCGTACAGGGGCTGGGGGCAATCAGCCCCAGCATTTT

j_gene: TRBJ2-7
v_gene: TRBV10-1
d_gene: TRBD2
CDR3aa: CASSESPSGGSKQYF
CDR3nt: TGCGCCAGCAGTGAGTCTCCTAGCGGGGGGTCTAAGCAGTACTTC

j_gene: TRBJ1-3
v_gene: TRBV5-1
d_gene: -
CDR3aa: CASSLEAGNTIYF
CDR3nt: TGCGCCAGCAGCTTGGAGGCGGGTAACACCATATATTTT

j_gene: TRBJ1-1
v_gene: TRBV28
d_gene: -
CDR3aa: CASSPYPLQKSSNTEAFF
CDR3nt: TGTGCCAGCAGTCCGTACCCCTTACAGAAATCATCGAACACTGAAGCTTTCTTT

j_gene: TRBJ1-1
v_gene: TRBV5-1
d_gene: -
CDR3aa: CASSLGGWTEAFF
CDR3nt: TGCGCCAGCAGCTTGGGAGGGTGGACTGAAGCTTTCTTT

j_gene: TRBJ1-4
v_gene: TRBV7-9
d_gene: -
CDR3aa: CASSLAAGRRGWEKLFF
CDR3nt: TGTGCCAGCAGCTTAGCCGCCGGCCGACGAGGGTGGGAAAAACTGTTTTTT

j_gene: TRBJ1-3
v_gene: TRBV11-2
d_gene: TRBD1
CDR3aa: CASSPGTAGNTIYF
CDR3nt: TGTGCCAGCAGCCCCGGGACAGCTGGAAACACCATATATTTT

j_gene: TRBJ1-6
v_gene: TRBV2
d_gene: TRBD1
CDR3aa: CASRNVPGGASPLHF
CDR3nt: TGTGCCAGCAGGAACGTTCCAGGGGGCGCTTCACCCCTCCACTTT

j_gene: TRBJ2-1
v_gene: TRBV15
d_gene: TRBD2
CDR3aa: CATSRGGTSGYNEQFF
CDR3nt: TGTGCCACCAGCAGAGGGGGAACTAGCGGGTACAATGAGCAGTTCTTC

j_gene: TRBJ2-7
v_gene: TRBV28
d_gene: TRBD2
CDR3aa: CASSLWSGTSVYEQYF
CDR3nt: TGTGCCAGCAGTTTGTGGTCCGGGACTAGCGTCTACGAGCAGTACTTC

j_gene: TRBJ2-2
v_gene: TRBV10-1
d_gene: TRBD1
CDR3aa: CASSPLKGTGGAGGELFF
CDR3nt: TGCGCCAGCAGTCCGCTGAAGGGGACAGGGGGCGCTGGCGGGGAGCTGTTTTTT

j_gene: TRBJ1-2
v_gene: TRBV4-2
d_gene: -
CDR3aa: CASSQERWLNPGANYGYTF
CDR3nt: TGTGCCAGCAGCCAAGAGCGGTGGCTCAACCCGGGTGCTAACTATGGCTACACCTTC

j_gene: TRBJ1-1
v_gene: TRBV6-1
d_gene: -
CDR3aa: CASTREWEAFF
CDR3nt: TGTGCCAGCACCCGGGAATGGGAAGCTTTCTTT

j_gene: TRBJ2-7
v_gene: TRBV4-3
d_gene: -
CDR3aa: CASSQWSLGAYEQYF
CDR3nt: TGCGCCAGCAGCCAATGGTCGCTAGGGGCCTACGAGCAGTACTTC

j_gene: TRBJ2-7
v_gene: TRBV19
d_gene: -
CDR3aa: CATSSGFYEQYF
CDR3nt: TGTGCCACTTCCTCCGGTTTCTACGAGCAGTACTTC

j_gene: TRBJ2-1
v_gene: TRBV10-1
d_gene: -
CDR3aa: CARGEFSNEQFF
CDR3nt: TGCGCCCGGGGAGAGTTTTCGAATGAGCAGTTCTTC

j_gene: TRBJ2-2
v_gene: TRBV4-3
d_gene: TRBD2
CDR3aa: CASSRSPSGGNTGELFF
CDR3nt: TGCGCCAGCAGCCGGTCCCCTAGCGGGGGGAACACCGGGGAGCTGTTTTTT

j_gene: TRBJ2-3
v_gene: TRBV11-3
d_gene: TRBD2
CDR3aa: CASSAGASGEYTQYF
CDR3nt: TGTGCCAGCAGCGCGGGGGCTAGCGGGGAATATACGCAGTATTTT

j_gene: TRBJ2-2
v_gene: TRBV7-2
d_gene: TRBD2
CDR3aa: CASSRGLATGELFF
CDR3nt: TGTGCCAGCAGCCGGGGACTAGCGACCGGGGAGCTGTTTTTT

j_gene: TRBJ2-1
v_gene: TRBV5-1
d_gene: -
CDR3aa: CASSLPGSYNEQFF
CDR3nt: TGCGCCAGCAGCTTACCGGGGTCCTACAATGAGCAGTTCTTC

j_gene: TRBJ1-1
v_gene: TRBV18
d_gene: TRBD1
CDR3aa: CASSPGDRQDTEAFF
CDR3nt: TGTGCCAGCTCACCCGGGGACAGGCAGGACACTGAAGCTTTCTTT

j_gene: TRBJ1-1
v_gene: TRBV6-5
d_gene: -
CDR3aa: CASTQRGNTEAFF
CDR3nt: TGTGCCAGCACCCAAAGGGGGAACACTGAAGCTTTCTTT

j_gene: TRBJ1-2
v_gene: TRBV6-5
d_gene: -
CDR3aa: CASSSGRGYTF
CDR3nt: TGTGCCAGCAGCTCAGGGCGAGGCTACACCTTC

j_gene: TRBJ1-1
v_gene: TRBV5-1
d_gene: TRBD1
CDR3aa: CAKPQGADTEAFF
CDR3nt: TGCGCCAAACCACAGGGGGCTGACACTGAAGCTTTCTTT

j_gene: TRBJ2-7
v_gene: TRBV28
d_gene: -
CDR3aa: CASTSGPAGVSSYEQYF
CDR3nt: TGTGCCAGCACCTCGGGCCCCGCAGGGGTGAGCTCCTACGAGCAGTACTTC

j_gene: TRBJ2-3
v_gene: TRBV19
d_gene: -
CDR3aa: CASSRFVGSAYPSTDTQYF
CDR3nt: TGTGCCAGTAGCCGTTTTGTGGGCTCAGCCTACCCTAGCACAGATACGCAGTATTTT

j_gene: TRBJ2-1
v_gene: TRBV7-9
d_gene: TRBD2
CDR3aa: CASSPTWTSDYNEQFF
CDR3nt: TGTGCCAGCAGCCCCACATGGACTAGCGACTACAATGAGCAGTTCTTC

j_gene: TRBJ2-2
v_gene: TRBV7-7
d_gene: -
CDR3aa: CASRDPNTGELFF
CDR3nt: TGTGCTAGCCGGGATCCGAACACCGGGGAGCTGTTTTTT